Below are 4 T cell receptor beta chains sequenced from a single sample in a study of cytomegalovirus exposure and HLA in healthy donors. PCR used 60 Vbeta primers and 13 Jbeta primers. Clones were sequenced by immunoSEQ multiplex PCR, and TCRdb holds only the in-frame ones, with some missing. The sample carries under 200,000 clones, 80% recorded once. Sequenced sample: PBMCs. The origin of the receptors is a man between 25 and 39 years old in good health and CMV-seronegative.

This chain links TRBV28 with TRBJ1-2, with D perhaps matching TRBD1 (5 bases). The V gene's germline CDR1 is MDHEN and CDR2 SYDVKM. Trimming took 6 bases from V and 3 from J, leaving 17 bases between them. The CDR3 consists of 15 residues. The CDR3 nucleotides are TGTGCCAGCAGCACATATGGGGGGATTTACTATGGCTACACCTTC. This translates into CASSTYGGIYYGYTF.

The chain couples TRBV13 to TRBJ2-2; 9 bases agree with TRBD2. V was pared by 0 bases and J by 5 bases, with 4 bases of the junction left unmatched. Per germline, CDR1 PRHDT and CDR2 FYEKMQ (reference sequence). The CDR3 loop spans 16 amino acids. The CDR3 DNA sequence: TGTGCCAGCAGCTTAGGGGGACTAGCTGATACCGGGGAGCTGTTTTTT. Translating gives CASSLGGLADTGELFF.

V usage is TRBV4-3 and J usage is TRBJ2-1; D remains ambiguous. CDR3 length: 14 amino acids. Looked up from germline, CDR1 is LGHNA and CDR2 is YSLEER. Trimming removed 3 bases at V and 8 bases at J, with 14 bases between. In nucleotides, the CDR3 is TGCGCCAGCAGCCAGGGTGTTGGGCTCGATGAGCAGTTCTTC. It is translated as CASSQGVGLDEQFF.

The chain employs TRBV6-1 and TRBJ1-4, with a possible D match to TRBD1 (5 bases). The length of the CDR3 is 14 residues. Looked up from germline, CDR1 is MNHNS and CDR2 is SASEGT. Trimming took 7 bases from V and 3 from J, leaving 12 bases between them. CDR3 region: CASTKGRANEKLFF. CDR3 in DNA: TGTGCCAGCACTAAGGGGAGGGCTAATGAAAAACTGTTTTTT.